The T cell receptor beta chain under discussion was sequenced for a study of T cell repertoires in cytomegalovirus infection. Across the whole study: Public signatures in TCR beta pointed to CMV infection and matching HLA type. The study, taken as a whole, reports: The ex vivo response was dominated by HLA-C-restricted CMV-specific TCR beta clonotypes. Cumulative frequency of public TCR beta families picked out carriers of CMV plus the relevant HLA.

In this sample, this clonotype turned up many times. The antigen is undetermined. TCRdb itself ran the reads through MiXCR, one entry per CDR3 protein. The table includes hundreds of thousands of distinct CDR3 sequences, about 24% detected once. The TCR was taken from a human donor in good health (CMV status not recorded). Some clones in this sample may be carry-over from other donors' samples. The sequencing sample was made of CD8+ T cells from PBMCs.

CDR3 sequence reads: CASSLEAGGSTDTQYF. In nucleotides, the CDR3 is TGTGCCAGCAGCTTAGAAGCGGGGGGTAGCACAGATACGCAGTATTTT. The chain links TRBV7-8 to TRBJ2-3, with 9 bases lining up with TRBD2. Germline CDR1 SGHVS, CDR2 FQNEAQ. V was pared by 1 base and J by 0 bases, with 2 bases of the junction left unmatched. The CDR3 is 16 residues long.